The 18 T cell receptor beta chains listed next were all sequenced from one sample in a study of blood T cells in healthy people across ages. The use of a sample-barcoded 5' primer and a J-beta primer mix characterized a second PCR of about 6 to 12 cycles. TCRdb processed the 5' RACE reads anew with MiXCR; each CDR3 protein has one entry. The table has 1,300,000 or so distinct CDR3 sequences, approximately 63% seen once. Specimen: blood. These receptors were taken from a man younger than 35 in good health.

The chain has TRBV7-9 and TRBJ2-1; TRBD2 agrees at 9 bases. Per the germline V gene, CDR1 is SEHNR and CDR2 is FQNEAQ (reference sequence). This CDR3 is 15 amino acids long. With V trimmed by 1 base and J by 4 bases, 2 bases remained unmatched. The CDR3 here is CASSLGTSEYNEQFF. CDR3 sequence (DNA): TGTGCCAGCAGCTTAGGGACTAGCGAATACAATGAGCAGTTCTTC.

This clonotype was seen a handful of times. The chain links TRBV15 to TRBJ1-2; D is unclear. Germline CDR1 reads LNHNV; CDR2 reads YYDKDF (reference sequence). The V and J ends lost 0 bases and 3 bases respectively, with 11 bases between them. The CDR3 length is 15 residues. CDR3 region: CATSRDVQGYYGYTF. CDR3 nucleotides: TGTGCCACCAGCAGAGACGTTCAAGGGTACTATGGCTACACCTTC.

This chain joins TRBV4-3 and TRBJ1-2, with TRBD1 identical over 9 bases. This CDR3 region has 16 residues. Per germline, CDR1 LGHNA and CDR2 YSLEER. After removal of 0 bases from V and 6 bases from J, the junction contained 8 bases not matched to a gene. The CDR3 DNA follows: TGCGCCAGCAGCCAAGATTGGGGGACAGGGATCAATGGCTACACCTTC. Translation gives CASSQDWGTGINGYTF.

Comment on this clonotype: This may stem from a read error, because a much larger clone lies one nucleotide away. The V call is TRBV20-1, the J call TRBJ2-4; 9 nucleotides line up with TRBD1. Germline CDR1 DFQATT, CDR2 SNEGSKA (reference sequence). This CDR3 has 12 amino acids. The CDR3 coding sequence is TGCCGTGCTGCGGACAGGGGTGTTGAGCAGTACTTC. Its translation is CRAADRGVEQYF.

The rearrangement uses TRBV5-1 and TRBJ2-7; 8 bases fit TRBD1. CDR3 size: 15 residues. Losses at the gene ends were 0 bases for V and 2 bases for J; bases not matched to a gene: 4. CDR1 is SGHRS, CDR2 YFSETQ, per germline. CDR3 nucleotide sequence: TGCGCCAGCAGCTTGGATGGACAGGGACCCTACGAGCAGTACTTC. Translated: CASSLDGQGPYEQYF.

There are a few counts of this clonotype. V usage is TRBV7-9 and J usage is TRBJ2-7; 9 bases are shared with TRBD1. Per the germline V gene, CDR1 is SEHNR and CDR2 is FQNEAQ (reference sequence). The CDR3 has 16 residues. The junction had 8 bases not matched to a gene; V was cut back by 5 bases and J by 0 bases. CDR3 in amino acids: CASSLTGGSFSYEQYF. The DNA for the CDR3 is TGTGCCAGCAGCCTCACAGGGGGCTCCTTCTCCTACGAGCAGTACTTC.

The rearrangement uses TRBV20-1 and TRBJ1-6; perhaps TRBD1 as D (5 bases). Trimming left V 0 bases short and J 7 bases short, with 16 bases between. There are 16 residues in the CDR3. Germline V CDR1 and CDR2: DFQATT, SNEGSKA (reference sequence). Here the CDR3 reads CSARDLFRDENSPLHF. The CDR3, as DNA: TGCAGTGCTAGAGATCTCTTCAGGGATGAAAATTCACCCCTCCACTTT.

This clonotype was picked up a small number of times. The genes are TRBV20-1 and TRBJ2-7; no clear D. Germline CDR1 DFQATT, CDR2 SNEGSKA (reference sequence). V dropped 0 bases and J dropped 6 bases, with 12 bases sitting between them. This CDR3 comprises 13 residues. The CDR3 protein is CSARDRKGFEQYF. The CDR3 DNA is TGCAGTGCTAGAGATCGAAAGGGATTCGAGCAGTACTTC.

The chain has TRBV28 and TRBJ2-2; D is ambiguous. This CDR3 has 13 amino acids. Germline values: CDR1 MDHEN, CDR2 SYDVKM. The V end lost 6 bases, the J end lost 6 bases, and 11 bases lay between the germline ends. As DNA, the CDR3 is TGTGCCAGCAGCTTAACTACGGCCGGGGAGCTGTTTTTT. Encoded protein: CASSLTTAGELFF.

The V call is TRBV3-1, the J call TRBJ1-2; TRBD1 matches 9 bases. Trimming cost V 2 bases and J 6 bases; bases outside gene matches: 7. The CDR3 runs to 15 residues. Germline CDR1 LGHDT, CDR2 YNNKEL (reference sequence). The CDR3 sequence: CASSQPGTGLNGYTF. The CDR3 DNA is TGTGCCAGCAGCCAACCAGGGACAGGGTTAAATGGCTACACCTTC.

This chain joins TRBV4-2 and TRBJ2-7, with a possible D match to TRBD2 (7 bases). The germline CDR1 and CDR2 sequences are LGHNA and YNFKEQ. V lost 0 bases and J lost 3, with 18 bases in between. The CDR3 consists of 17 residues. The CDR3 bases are TGTGCCAGCAGCCAAGAATTAGGGGGGAGGGCTGACTACGAGCAGTACTTC. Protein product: CASSQELGGRADYEQYF.

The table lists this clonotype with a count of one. In DNA form, the CDR3 reads TGTGCCAGCAGGCCCGACCCTTCCTACGAGCAGTACTTC. Amino acid sequence: CASRPDPSYEQYF. J is TRBJ2-7 and V is TRBV6-2 or TRBV6-3; D ambiguous. Trimming shortened V by 6 bases and J by 1 base, and 10 bases separated the two germline ends. The CDR3 contains 13 residues. Germline CDR1 MNHEY, CDR2 SVGEGT.

CDR3 in DNA: TGCGCCAGCAGCCAAGATCAGGGGGGGGTTTTTTCTGGCAATGAGCAGTACTTC. Amino acid sequence: CASSQDQGGVFSGNEQYF. The gene calls are TRBV4-1 and TRBJ2-7, with D possibly being TRBD1 or TRBD2 (7 bases each). This CDR3 comprises 18 residues. Looked up from germline, CDR1 is MGHRA and CDR2 is YSYEKL. Between the trimmed V and J ends, which lost 0 bases and 7 bases, there was a span of 25 bases.

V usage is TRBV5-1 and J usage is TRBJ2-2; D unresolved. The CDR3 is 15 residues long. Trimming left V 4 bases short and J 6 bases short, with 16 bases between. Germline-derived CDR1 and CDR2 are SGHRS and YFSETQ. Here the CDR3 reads CASSPTESGAGELFF. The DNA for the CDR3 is TGCGCCAGCAGCCCTACGGAATCTGGCGCCGGGGAGCTGTTTTTT.

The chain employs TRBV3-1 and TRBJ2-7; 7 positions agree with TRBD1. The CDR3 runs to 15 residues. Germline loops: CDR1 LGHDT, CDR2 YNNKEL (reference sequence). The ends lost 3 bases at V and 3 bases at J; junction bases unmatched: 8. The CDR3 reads CASSQGSGTVYEQYF. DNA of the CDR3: TGTGCCAGCAGCCAGGGCTCCGGGACAGTCTACGAGCAGTACTTC.

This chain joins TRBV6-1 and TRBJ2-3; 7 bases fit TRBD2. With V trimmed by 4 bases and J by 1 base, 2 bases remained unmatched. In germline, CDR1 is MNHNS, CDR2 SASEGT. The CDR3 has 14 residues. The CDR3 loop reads CASSATSGTDTQYF. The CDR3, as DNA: TGTGCCAGCAGTGCAACTAGCGGCACAGATACGCAGTATTTT.

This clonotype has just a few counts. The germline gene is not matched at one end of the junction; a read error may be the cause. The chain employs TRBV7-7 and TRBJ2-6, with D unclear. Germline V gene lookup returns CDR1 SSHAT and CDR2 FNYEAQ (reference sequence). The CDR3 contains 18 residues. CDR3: CASSPSPTAVAGANVLTF. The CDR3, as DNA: TGTGCTAGCAGCCCGAGCCCCACGGCGGTCGCTGGGGCCAACGTCCTGACTTTC.

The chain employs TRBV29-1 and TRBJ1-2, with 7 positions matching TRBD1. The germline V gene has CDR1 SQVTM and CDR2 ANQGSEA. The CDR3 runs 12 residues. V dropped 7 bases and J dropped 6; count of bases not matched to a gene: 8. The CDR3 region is CSGTLDRDGYTF. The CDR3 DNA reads TGCAGCGGTACCCTAGACAGGGATGGCTACACCTTC.